What follows are 29 T cell receptor beta chains derived from one specimen sequenced in a study. MiXCR, applied by TCRdb to the RT-PCR reads, yields one record per CDR3 protein. The table lists fewer than 800,000 distinct CDR3 sequences, approximately 15% of them singletons, with roughly 3.9% in the top ten. The sequenced sample consisted of memory CD4+ T cells from blood. These receptors originate from a female donor in good health, serving as a healthy control.

The chain combines TRBV27 with TRBJ1-4; D unresolved. This CDR3 is 15 amino acids long. Germline values: CDR1 MNHEY, CDR2 SMNVEV (reference sequence). V was cut by 8 bases and J by 1 base, with 14 bases left in between. The CDR3 bases are TGTGCCAGCCAAGCCTACGGTCTAACTAATGAAAAACTGTTTTTT. It translates to CASQAYGLTNEKLFF.

V gene TRBV6-1 combines with J gene TRBJ2-3; D gene uncertain. The CDR3 sequence is 14 residues long. V was cut by 2 bases and J by 5 bases, with 11 bases left in between. Germline CDR1 reads MNHNS; CDR2 reads SASEGT. The CDR3 DNA follows: TGTGCCAGCAGTGAAAGTATCGCCGAAGATACGCAGTATTTT. Amino acids: CASSESIAEDTQYF.

The rearrangement uses TRBV5-1 and TRBJ2-7, with 7 nucleotides matching TRBD1. Germline lookup yields CDR1 SGHRS and CDR2 YFSETQ. V lost 0 bases, J lost 4 bases, and 7 bases stayed unmatched. This CDR3 contains 15 residues. The DNA for the CDR3 is TGCGCCAGCAGCTTGGAATCCAGGGGGTGGTACGAGCAGTACTTC. Its translation is CASSLESRGWYEQYF.

The sample holds many counts of this clonotype. The J gene is TRBJ1-6, the V gene TRBV12-3 or TRBV12-4, with TRBD1 identical over 7 bases. Losses at the gene ends were 6 bases for V and 9 bases for J; bases not matched to a gene: 11. This CDR3 has 15 residues. The CDR3 region is CASRANRGLSSPLHF. CDR3 sequence (DNA): TGTGCCAGCAGAGCAAACAGGGGCCTCAGTTCACCCCTCCACTTT.

This clonotype appeared a few times. This chain uses TRBV6-1 with TRBJ2-7; 7 bases are a match to TRBD2. In germline, CDR1 is MNHNS, CDR2 SASEGT. V was clipped by 8 bases and J by 2 bases; unmatched bases: 12. The CDR3 runs to 15 residues. The CDR3: CASRQEVGGTYEQYF. Here the CDR3 DNA reads TGTGCCAGCCGTCAAGAGGTCGGGGGGACCTACGAGCAGTACTTC.

This clonotype was seen more than once but under ten times. CDR3: CAWSRGRHNEQFF. The CDR3 bases are TGTGCCTGGAGCAGGGGTCGTCACAATGAGCAGTTCTTC. This chain uses TRBV30 with TRBJ2-1, with a possible D match to TRBD1 (6 bases). V shed 3 bases and J shed 5 bases, with 11 bases lying between them. The V gene's germline CDR1 is GTSNPN and CDR2 SVGIG (reference sequence). The CDR3 contains 13 residues.

Concerning this clonotype: A read error may explain this, as a much larger clone is one base away. The chain couples TRBV5-1 to TRBJ2-7, with D perhaps matching TRBD2 (5 bases). Germline CDR1 SGHRS, CDR2 YFSETQ. CDR3 length: 15 residues. CDR3: CSSSPSASSEYEQYF. CDR3 nucleotide sequence: TGCTCCAGCAGCCCGTCGGCTAGCTCAGAATACGAGCAGTACTTC.

This clonotype was recorded a few times. The chain combines TRBV12-3 or TRBV12-4 with TRBJ1-5; no clear D. This CDR3 spans 16 amino acids. V was clipped by 3 bases and J by 0 bases, with 12 bases between them. The CDR3 protein is CASSLQGFVSNQPQHF. The CDR3 DNA reads as TGTGCCAGCAGTTTGCAAGGGTTTGTTAGCAATCAGCCCCAGCATTTT.

The CDR3 region is CASSPLEKVEAFF. The CDR3 bases are TGTGCCAGCAGCCCCCTTGAAAAGGTTGAAGCTTTCTTT. J is TRBJ1-1 and V is TRBV7-9; unclear D gene. The germline V gene encodes CDR1 SEHNR and CDR2 FQNEAQ (reference sequence). Trimming cost V 5 bases and J 7 bases, with 14 bases left between them. This CDR3 region has 13 residues.

This clonotype has more than one count but fewer than ten. The rearrangement links TRBV12-3 or TRBV12-4 to TRBJ2-7; 8 bases are shared with TRBD2. The CDR3 sequence is 15 residues long. Unmatched junction bases numbered 6, after V lost 3 bases and J lost 2 bases. The DNA for the CDR3 is TGTGCCAGCAGTTTGGCTAGCGGGTCCCCCTACGAGCAGTACTTC. The encoded protein is CASSLASGSPYEQYF.

This clonotype was seen at least ten times. V and J are TRBV5-1 and TRBJ2-5; D is perhaps TRBD1 (6 bases). Germline V gene sequence: CDR1 SGHRS, CDR2 YFSETQ. This CDR3 has 14 residues. Trimming shortened V by 2 bases and J by 4 bases, and 12 bases separated the two germline ends. This CDR3 reads CASSFSQGRETQYF. Written as DNA, the CDR3 is TGCGCCAGCAGCTTCTCACAGGGTAGAGAGACCCAGTACTTC.

There are a few counts of this clonotype. This could be a read error, since a much larger clone is one nucleotide away. The CDR3 protein is CASSLDGQQETQYF. The CDR3 nucleotides read TGTGCCAGCAGCTTGGACGGACAGCAAGAGACCCAGTACTTC. The chain recombines TRBV5-4 with TRBJ2-5; a weak D match, TRBD1 (6 bases). This CDR3 spans 14 amino acids. In germline, CDR1 is SGHNT, CDR2 YYREEE (reference sequence). V lost 0 bases to trimming and J lost 2 bases, with 8 bases between them. The entire variable domain, with the rest obtained from reference TRBV5-4 and TRBJ2-5, is as follows: ETGVTQSPTHLIKTRGQQVTLRCSSQSGHNTVSWYQQALGQGPQFIFQYYREEENGRGNFPPRFSGLQFPNYSSELNVNALELDDSALYLCASSLDGQQETQYFGPGTRLLVL.

The chain couples TRBV6-1 to TRBJ2-5; 9 bases fit TRBD1. Germline values: CDR1 MNHNS, CDR2 SASEGT. This CDR3 has 14 amino acids. J was trimmed by 4 bases and V by 3 bases; bases with no gene match: 3. DNA for the CDR3: TGTGCCAGCAGTGATTGGGACAGGGCAGAGACCCAGTACTTC. As protein: CASSDWDRAETQYF.

This clonotype was seen only a few times. The rearrangement links TRBV7-9 to TRBJ1-5, with a weak D call TRBD1 (5 bases). V was trimmed by 1 base and J by 2 bases, leaving 9 bases between them. The germline V gene encodes CDR1 SEHNR and CDR2 FQNEAQ (reference sequence). This CDR3 is built from 15 residues. The CDR3 reads CASSLGQSGNQPQHF. CDR3 DNA: TGTGCCAGCAGCTTAGGACAGAGTGGCAATCAGCCCCAGCATTTT.

This clonotype was picked up many times. The chain employs TRBV6-6 and TRBJ1-1; D is undetermined. Germline CDR1 MNHNY, CDR2 SVGAGI (reference sequence). The CDR3 covers 13 residues. V gave up 6 bases and J gave up 1 base, with 9 bases separating them. DNA of the CDR3: TGTGCCAGCAGATTATTTTCGAACACTGAAGCTTTCTTT. This sequence encodes CASRLFSNTEAFF.

The DNA of the CDR3 is TGTGCCAGCTCACCACCGGAAAGACCTGAAGCTTTCTTT. Amino acids: CASSPPERPEAFF. The rearrangement links TRBV18 to TRBJ1-1; D gene ambiguous. Germline values: CDR1 KGHSH, CDR2 LQKENI. The germline V and J ends were trimmed by 0 bases and 6 bases, with 8 bases remaining between them. The CDR3 is made up of 13 amino acids.

The rearrangement joins TRBV4-1 to TRBJ2-1; D tentatively fits TRBD1 or TRBD2 (5 bases each). V lost 0 bases to trimming and J lost 4 bases, with 13 bases between them. The germline CDR1 and CDR2 sequences are MGHRA and YSYEKL. The CDR3 has 16 amino acids. CDR3 nucleotides: TGCGCCAGCAGCCAAGACGGGGCCTTCGAGTACAATGAGCAGTTCTTC. This translates into CASSQDGAFEYNEQFF.

At least ten counts were recorded for this clonotype. The rearrangement uses TRBV6-2 or TRBV6-3 and TRBJ2-6; no definite D call. There are 15 residues in the CDR3. V was shortened by 5 bases and J by 0 bases, with 8 bases between the two germline ends. Germline V gene lookup returns CDR1 MNHEY and CDR2 SVGEGT. The CDR3 reads CASSPQLSGANVLTF. The CDR3 DNA is TGTGCCAGCAGTCCCCAGCTCTCTGGGGCCAACGTCCTGACTTTC.

This clonotype was counted between two and nine times. This rearrangement joins TRBV5-1 to TRBJ2-7; either TRBD1 or TRBD2 may fit D (6 bases each). Deletions cut 4 bases from V and 5 bases from J, with 16 bases between. CDR3 size: 14 residues. Germline V gives CDR1 SGHRS, CDR2 YFSETQ. This CDR3 reads CASSPTGSGDEQYF. As DNA, the CDR3 is TGCGCCAGCAGCCCCACAGGGTCGGGGGACGAGCAGTACTTC.

The chain combines TRBV18 with TRBJ2-7; no firm D call. This CDR3 region has 11 residues. Germline V lookup: CDR1 KGHSH, CDR2 LQKENI. The V end lost 2 bases, the J end lost 5 bases, and 4 bases lay between the germline ends. CDR3 region: CASSPGHEQYF. The CDR3 bases are TGTGCCAGCTCACCAGGCCACGAGCAGTACTTC. Combining the CDR3 with reference TRBV18 and TRBJ2-7 gives the whole variable domain NAGVMQNPRHLVRRRGQEARLRCSPMKGHSHVYWYRQLPEEGLKFMVYLQKENIIDESGMPKERFSAEFPKEGPSILRIQQVVRGDSAAYFCASSPGHEQYFGPGTRLTVT.

This chain links TRBV6-6 with TRBJ1-5; D gene ambiguous. CDR3 length equals 14 residues. The ends were cut back, 2 bases at V and 8 bases at J, with 13 bases in the middle. Germline CDR1 is MNHNY and CDR2 is SVGAGI (reference sequence). CDR3 amino acids: CASSYNLGREPQHF. For the CDR3, the DNA is TGTGCCAGCAGTTACAATCTCGGCCGGGAGCCCCAGCATTTT.

Worth noting for this clonotype: This clone may be a read error of a much larger clone one base away. The V and J genes are TRBV6-1 and TRBJ2-3; D may be TRBD1 (6 bases). The CDR3 contains 13 residues. CDR1 MNHNS and CDR2 SASEGT come from the germline V gene. CDR3 in DNA: TGTGCCAGCGAGGACAGAAACACAAATACGCAGTATTTT. The encoded protein is CASEDRNTNTQYF.

This clonotype was seen only a few times. V usage is TRBV29-1 and J usage is TRBJ2-7; D is tentatively TRBD1 or TRBD2 (5 bases each). V was pared by 6 bases and J by 2 bases, with 14 bases between. Per the germline V gene, CDR1 is SQVTM and CDR2 is ANQGSEA. This CDR3 region has 13 residues. The CDR3 DNA sequence: TGCAGCGTACAACCGGGACCAACCTACGAGCAGTACTTC. Amino acid sequence: CSVQPGPTYEQYF.

The chain recombines TRBV24-1 with TRBJ2-5; no definite D call. Trimming pared 5 bases from V and 0 bases from J, leaving 12 bases between. This CDR3 has 15 residues. Germline V lookup: CDR1 KGHDR, CDR2 SFDVKD. The CDR3 DNA sequence: TGTGCCACCAGTGGATCCACCCAATACCAAGAGACCCAGTACTTC. Protein: CATSGSTQYQETQYF.

This clonotype was counted a few times. V gene TRBV27 combines with J gene TRBJ2-7, with D perhaps TRBD1 or TRBD2 (5 bases each). Germline CDR1 MNHEY, CDR2 SMNVEV (reference sequence). Trimming pared 0 bases from V and 2 bases from J, leaving 11 bases between. This CDR3 contains 15 residues. The CDR3 nucleotides are TGTGCCAGCAGTTTATCCCCAACGGGGCCCTACGAGCAGTACTTC. Protein sequence: CASSLSPTGPYEQYF.

This clonotype was counted ten times or more. V gene TRBV4-3 combines with J gene TRBJ2-1; 9 bases are a match to TRBD2. The germline V gene has CDR1 LGHNA and CDR2 YSLEER. The CDR3 is 16 residues long. J gave up 3 bases and V 0 bases, and 3 bases lay outside the gene matches. Here the CDR3 reads CASSQEGGRVYNEQFF. CDR3 DNA sequence: TGCGCCAGCAGCCAAGAAGGCGGGAGGGTCTACAATGAGCAGTTCTTC.

The chain combines TRBV20-1 with TRBJ1-4; D unclear. CDR1 is DFQATT and CDR2 is SNEGSKA in the germline V gene (reference sequence). The CDR3 is 14 amino acids. V was trimmed by 6 bases and J by 3 bases, leaving 14 bases between them. The CDR3 is CSATHGISNEKLFF. CDR3 DNA: TGCAGTGCCACTCACGGGATCTCTAATGAAAAACTGTTTTTT.

The sample holds a few counts of this clonotype. The chain has TRBV20-1 and TRBJ1-1, with unresolved D. V was trimmed by 6 bases and J by 3 bases, leaving 8 bases between them. Germline assignment: CDR1 DFQATT and CDR2 SNEGSKA (reference sequence). CDR3 length: 11 residues. The CDR3 DNA is TGCAGTGCCGGGGTCGACACTGAAGCTTTCTTT. Protein sequence: CSAGVDTEAFF.

V usage is TRBV20-1 and J usage is TRBJ1-2; D not certain. The CDR3 sequence is 12 residues long. Between the trimmed V and J ends, which lost 0 bases and 6 bases, there was a span of 8 bases. Germline CDR1 and CDR2: DFQATT and SNEGSKA (reference sequence). The CDR3 reads CSARERIDGYTF. The CDR3 DNA sequence: TGCAGTGCTAGAGAGCGTATCGATGGCTACACCTTC.